This T cell receptor (beta chain) originates from a study of blood T cell repertoires in COVID-19. About the research overall: Italy, Spain and the United States were the sources of the convalescent and acute COVID-19 samples.

TCRdb's table, derived via immunoSEQ multiplex PCR, lists solely in-frame clones and lacks some. The repertoire has 200,000 to 250,000 clones, 83% of them found once; the top ten carry approximately 4.8%. Cohorts were based on clinical histories the participants reported. The CDR3 sequence is 13 residues long. Germline CDR1 LNHNV, CDR2 YYDKDF (reference sequence). With V trimmed by 8 bases and J by 3 bases, 3 bases remained unmatched. The sequencing sample was made of PBMCs or T cells enriched from blood (not recorded which). The sequence derives from a woman aged 50 to 65 who had been exposed to COVID-19. The chain carries TRBV15 and TRBJ1-3, with 8 bases that match TRBD1. The DNA for the CDR3 is TGTGCCACCCAGGGGGCCGGTGGAAACACCATATATTTT. This gives the protein CATQGAGGNTIYF.